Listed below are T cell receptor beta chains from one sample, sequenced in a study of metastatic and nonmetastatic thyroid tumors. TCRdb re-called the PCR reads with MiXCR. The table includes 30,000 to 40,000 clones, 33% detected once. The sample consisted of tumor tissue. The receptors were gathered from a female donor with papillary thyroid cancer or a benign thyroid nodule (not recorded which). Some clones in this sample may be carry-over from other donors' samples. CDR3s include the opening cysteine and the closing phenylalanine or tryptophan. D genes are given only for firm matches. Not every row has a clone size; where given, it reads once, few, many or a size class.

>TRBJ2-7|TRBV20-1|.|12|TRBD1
TGCAGTGGGACAGGAGGCTCCTACGAGCAGTACTTC
CSGTGGSYEQYF
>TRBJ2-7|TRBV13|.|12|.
TGTGCCATCAGCTTAGGGTCCTACGAGCAGTACTTC
CAISLGSYEQYF
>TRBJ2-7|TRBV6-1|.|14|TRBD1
TGTGCCAGCTGCCGGGACAGGGTGCCCTACGAGCAGTACTTC
CASCRDRVPYEQYF
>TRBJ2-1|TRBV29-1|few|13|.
TGCAGCGTGCGTCCTCCTGCGGCGCATGAGCAGTTCTTC
CSVRPPAAHEQFF
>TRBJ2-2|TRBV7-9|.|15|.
TGTGCCAGCAGCTTAGGTTTGGCGGGACCCGGGGAGCTGTTTTTT
CASSLGLAGPGELFF
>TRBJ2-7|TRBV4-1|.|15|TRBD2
TGCGCCAGCAGCCAAGAAGCCAGCGGGAGACCCGAGCAGTACTTC
CASSQEASGRPEQYF
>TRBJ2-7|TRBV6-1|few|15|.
TGTGCCAGCAGGCTCCGGGGACCTTCTGGAGGCGAGCAGTACTTC
CASRLRGPSGGEQYF
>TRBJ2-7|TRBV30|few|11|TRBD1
TGTGCCTGGGACAGGGGGTACGAGCAGTACTTC
CAWDRGYEQYF
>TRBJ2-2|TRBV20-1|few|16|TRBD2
TGCAGTGCTAGAGATATAGTAGCGGGAGACACCGGGGAGCTGTTTTTT
CSARDIVAGDTGELFF
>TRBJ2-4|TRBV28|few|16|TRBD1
TGTGCCAGCAGTCCCCCAGGGGGTAGACGACAAAACATTCAGTACTTC
CASSPPGGRRQNIQYF
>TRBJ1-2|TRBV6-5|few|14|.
TGTGCCAGCAGTTTTCAACCTGAAAACTATGGCTACACCTTC
CASSFQPENYGYTF
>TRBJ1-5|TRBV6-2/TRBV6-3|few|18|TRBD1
TGTGCCAGCAGTGCCTGGACAGGGGGCTTTGGGGTCAATCAGCCCCAGCATTTT
CASSAWTGGFGVNQPQHF
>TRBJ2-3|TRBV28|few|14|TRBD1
TGTGCCAGCAGCCCGGGACAGGGATTGGGTACGCAGTATTTT
CASSPGQGLGTQYF
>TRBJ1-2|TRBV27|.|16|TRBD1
TGTGCCAGCAGTTACTCCGGGACAGCTTTTAACTATGGCTACACCTTC
CASSYSGTAFNYGYTF
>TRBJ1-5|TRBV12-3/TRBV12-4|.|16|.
TGTGCCAGCAGTGCCCTTTTGGGGCGGGGCAATCAGCCCCAGCATTTT
CASSALLGRGNQPQHF
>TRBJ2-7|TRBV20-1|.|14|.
TGCAGTGCTGGGTTGGGATCCAGCTCCTACGAGCAGTACTTC
CSAGLGSSSYEQYF
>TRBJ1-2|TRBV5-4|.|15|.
TGTGCCAGCAGCCCTGGTGGGGAATCTAGGTATGGCTACACCTTC
CASSPGGESRYGYTF
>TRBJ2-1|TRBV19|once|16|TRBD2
TGTGCCAGTAGTGCCGAGACTAGCGGGATTGTCCATGAGCAGTTCTTC
CASSAETSGIVHEQFF
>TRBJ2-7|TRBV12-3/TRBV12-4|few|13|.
TGTGCCAGCAGCCCCGGGCCCTCGAGCGAGCAGTACTTC
CASSPGPSSEQYF
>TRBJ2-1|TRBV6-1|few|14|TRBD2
TGTGCCAGCAACCAGGGACTAGCGGGAGTTGAGCAGTTCTTC
CASNQGLAGVEQFF
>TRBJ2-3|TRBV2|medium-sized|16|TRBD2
TGTGCCAGCAGTCGCGACAGCGGGGGAGGCACAGATACGCAGTATTTT
CASSRDSGGGTDTQYF
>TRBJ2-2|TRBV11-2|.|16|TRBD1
TGTGCCAGCAGGGACGGGACAGCCGGGCTTATCGGGGAGCTGTTTTTT
CASRDGTAGLIGELFF
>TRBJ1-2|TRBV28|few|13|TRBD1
TGTGCCATAAACTCCGGGACAGGGGGCGGCTACACCTTC
CAINSGTGGGYTF
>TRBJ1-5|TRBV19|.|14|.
TGTGCCAGTAGTATAGATCTGGACCTCGCGCCCCAGCATTTT
CASSIDLDLAPQHF
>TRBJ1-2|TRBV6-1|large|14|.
TGTGCCAGCAGGGTAACAGGGTGGGCCTATGGCTACACCTTC
CASRVTGWAYGYTF
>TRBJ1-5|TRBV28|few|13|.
TGTGCCAGCAGACTCAGGGTAGCTCAGCCCCAGCATTTT
CASRLRVAQPQHF